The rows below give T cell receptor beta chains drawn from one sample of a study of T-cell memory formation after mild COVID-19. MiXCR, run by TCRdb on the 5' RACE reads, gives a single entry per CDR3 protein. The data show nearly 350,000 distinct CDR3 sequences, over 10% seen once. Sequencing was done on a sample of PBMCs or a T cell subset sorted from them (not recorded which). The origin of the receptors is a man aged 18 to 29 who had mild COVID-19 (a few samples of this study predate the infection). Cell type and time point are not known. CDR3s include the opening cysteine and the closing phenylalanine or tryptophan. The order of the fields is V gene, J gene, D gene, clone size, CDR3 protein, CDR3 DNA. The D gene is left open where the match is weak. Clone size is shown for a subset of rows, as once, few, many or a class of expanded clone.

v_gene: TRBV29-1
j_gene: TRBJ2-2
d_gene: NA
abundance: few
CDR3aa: CSALGFGELFF
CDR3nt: TGCAGCGCCTTAGGTTTCGGGGAGCTGTTTTTT

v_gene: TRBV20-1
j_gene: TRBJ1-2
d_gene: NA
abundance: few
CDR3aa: CSASTRTATYGYTF
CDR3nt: TGCAGTGCCTCGACGAGGACAGCCACCTATGGCTACACCTTC

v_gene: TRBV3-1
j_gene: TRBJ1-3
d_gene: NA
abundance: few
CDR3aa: CASSQSLGDTIYF
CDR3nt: TGTGCCAGCAGCCAGTCCCTTGGAGACACCATATATTTT

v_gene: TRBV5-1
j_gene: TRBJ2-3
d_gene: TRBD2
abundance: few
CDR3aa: CASELAGSTDTQYF
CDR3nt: TGCGCCAGCGAATTAGCGGGGAGCACAGATACGCAGTATTTT

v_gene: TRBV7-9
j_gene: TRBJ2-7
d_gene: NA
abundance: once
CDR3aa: CASSSAAYEQYF
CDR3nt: TGTGCCAGCAGCTCAGCGGCCTACGAGCAGTACTTC

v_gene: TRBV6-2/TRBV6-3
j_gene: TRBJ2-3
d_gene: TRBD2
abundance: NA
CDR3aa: CASSFTRGADTQYF
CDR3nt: TGTGCCAGCAGTTTTACGCGGGGGGCAGATACGCAGTATTTT

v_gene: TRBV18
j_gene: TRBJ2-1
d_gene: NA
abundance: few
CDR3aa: CASSTDSRDEFF
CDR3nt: TGTGCCAGCTCAACCGACTCCAGGGACGAGTTCTTC

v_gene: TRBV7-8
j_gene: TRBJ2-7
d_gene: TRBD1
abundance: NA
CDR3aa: CASSFGTGVSYEQYF
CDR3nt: TGTGCCAGCAGCTTTGGGACAGGCGTCTCCTACGAGCAGTACTTC

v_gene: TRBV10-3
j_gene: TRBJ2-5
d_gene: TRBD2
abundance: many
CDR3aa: CAINGDSGDDETQYF
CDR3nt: TGTGCCATCAATGGGGATAGCGGGGATGACGAGACCCAGTACTTC

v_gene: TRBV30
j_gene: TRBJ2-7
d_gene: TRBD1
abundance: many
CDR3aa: CAWGTGYEQYF
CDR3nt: TGTGCCTGGGGGACAGGCTACGAGCAGTACTTC

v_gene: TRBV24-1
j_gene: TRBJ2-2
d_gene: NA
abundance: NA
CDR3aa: CATSDSGGHLNTGELFF
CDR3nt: TGTGCCACCAGTGATTCTGGGGGACATTTAAACACCGGGGAGCTGTTTTTT

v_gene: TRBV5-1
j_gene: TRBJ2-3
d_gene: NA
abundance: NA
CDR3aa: CASSRENTDTQYF
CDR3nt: TGCGCCAGCAGTAGGGAGAACACAGATACGCAGTATTTT

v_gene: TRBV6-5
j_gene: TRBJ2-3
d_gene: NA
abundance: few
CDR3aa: CATQKGPHTDTQYF
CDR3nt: TGTGCCACCCAGAAGGGACCGCACACAGATACGCAGTATTTT

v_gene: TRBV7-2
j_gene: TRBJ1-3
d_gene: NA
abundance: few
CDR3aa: CASSFVAGLSGNTIYF
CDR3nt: TGTGCCAGCAGCTTCGTGGCGGGCTTATCTGGAAACACCATATATTTT

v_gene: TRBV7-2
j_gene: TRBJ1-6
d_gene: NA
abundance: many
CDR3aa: CASGQSSYNSPLHF
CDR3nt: TGTGCCAGTGGACAGAGCTCCTATAATTCACCCCTCCACTTT

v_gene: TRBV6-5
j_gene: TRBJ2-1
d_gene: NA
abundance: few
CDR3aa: CASRTSWNAGEQFF
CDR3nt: TGTGCCAGTCGGACGTCCTGGAACGCCGGTGAGCAGTTCTTC

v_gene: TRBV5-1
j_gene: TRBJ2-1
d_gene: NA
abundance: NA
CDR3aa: CASSLGLAANEQFF
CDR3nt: TGCGCCAGCAGCTTGGGTTTAGCGGCGAATGAGCAGTTCTTC

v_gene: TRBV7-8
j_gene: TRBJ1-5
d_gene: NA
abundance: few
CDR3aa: CASSFLGGNQPQHF
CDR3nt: TGTGCCAGCAGCTTCTTGGGGGGCAATCAGCCCCAGCATTTT

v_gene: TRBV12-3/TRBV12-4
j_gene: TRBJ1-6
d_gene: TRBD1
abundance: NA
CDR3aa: CASSLSQGAKSPLHF
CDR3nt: TGTGCCAGCAGTTTGAGTCAGGGGGCAAAGTCACCCCTCCACTTT

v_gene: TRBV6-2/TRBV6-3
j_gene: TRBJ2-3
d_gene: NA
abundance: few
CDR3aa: CASSSRQPSTDTQYF
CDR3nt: TGTGCCAGCAGTTCCCGACAGCCTTCCACAGATACGCAGTATTTT

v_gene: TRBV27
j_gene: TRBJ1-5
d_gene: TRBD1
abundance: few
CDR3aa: CASRGQGSYSNQPQHF
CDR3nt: TGTGCCAGCAGGGGACAGGGGTCGTACAGCAATCAGCCCCAGCATTTT

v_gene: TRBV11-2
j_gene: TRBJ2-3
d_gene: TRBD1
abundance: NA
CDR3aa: CASSLRTGAKDTQYF
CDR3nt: TGTGCCAGCAGCTTAAGGACAGGGGCAAAAGATACGCAGTATTTT

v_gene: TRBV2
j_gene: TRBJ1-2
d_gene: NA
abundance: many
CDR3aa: CASSLTRITSHPWGYTF
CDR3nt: TGTGCCAGCAGCCTGACACGAATCACCTCGCACCCTTGGGGCTACACCTTC

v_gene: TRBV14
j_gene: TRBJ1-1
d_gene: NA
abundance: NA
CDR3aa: CASSSFGGGGEAFF
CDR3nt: TGTGCCAGCAGCTCTTTCGGGGGGGGTGGTGAAGCTTTCTTT

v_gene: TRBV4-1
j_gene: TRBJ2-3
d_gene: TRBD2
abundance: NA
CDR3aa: CASRQERGGRGDTQYF
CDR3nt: TGCGCCAGCAGGCAGGAGCGGGGGGGCCGTGGAGATACGCAGTATTTT

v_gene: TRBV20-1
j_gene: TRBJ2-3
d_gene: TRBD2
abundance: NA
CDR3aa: CSASGGGPDTQYF
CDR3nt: TGCAGCGCTAGCGGGGGGGGCCCAGATACGCAGTATTTT

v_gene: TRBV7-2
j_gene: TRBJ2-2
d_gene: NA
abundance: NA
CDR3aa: CASSYIAGPLGTGELFF
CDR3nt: TGTGCCAGCAGCTACATTGCCGGACCGCTGGGTACCGGGGAGCTGTTTTTT

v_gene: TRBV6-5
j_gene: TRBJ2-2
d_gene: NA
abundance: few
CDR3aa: CASSYQTGNPGELFF
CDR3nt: TGTGCCAGCAGCTACCAGACAGGCAACCCCGGGGAGCTGTTTTTT

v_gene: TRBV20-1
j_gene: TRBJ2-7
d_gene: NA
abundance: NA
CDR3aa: CSARDPGGSSYEQYF
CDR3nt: TGCAGTGCTAGAGATCCCGGGGGCTCCTCCTACGAGCAGTACTTC

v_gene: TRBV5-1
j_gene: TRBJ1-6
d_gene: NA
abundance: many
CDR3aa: CASSLTGWDSPLHF
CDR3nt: TGCGCCAGCAGCTTGACAGGATGGGACTCACCCCTCCACTTT

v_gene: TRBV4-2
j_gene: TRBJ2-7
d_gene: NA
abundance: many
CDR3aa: CASSSGSSYEQYF
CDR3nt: TGTGCCAGCAGCTCGGGCTCGTCCTACGAGCAGTACTTC

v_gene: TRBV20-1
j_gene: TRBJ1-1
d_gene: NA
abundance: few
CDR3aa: CSAPARANTEAFF
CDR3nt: TGCAGTGCTCCCGCCCGGGCGAACACTGAAGCTTTCTTT

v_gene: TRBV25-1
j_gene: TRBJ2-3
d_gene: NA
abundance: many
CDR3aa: CASSEEFTGTPVSTDTQYF
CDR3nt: TGTGCCAGCAGTGAAGAATTTACCGGGACACCTGTTAGCACAGATACGCAGTATTTT

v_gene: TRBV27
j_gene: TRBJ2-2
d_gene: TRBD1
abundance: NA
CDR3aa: CASNQGVNTGELFF
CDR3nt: TGTGCCAGCAATCAGGGGGTGAACACCGGGGAGCTGTTTTTT

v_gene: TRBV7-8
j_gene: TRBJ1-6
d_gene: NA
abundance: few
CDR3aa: CASSLGSRGEGGLHF
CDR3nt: TGTGCCAGCAGCTTAGGCAGTCGGGGTGAAGGGGGTCTCCACTTT

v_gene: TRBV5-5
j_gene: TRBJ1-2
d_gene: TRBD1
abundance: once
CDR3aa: CASSLAVGQDNYGYTF
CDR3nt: TGTGCCAGCAGCTTGGCCGTGGGACAGGATAACTATGGCTACACCTTC

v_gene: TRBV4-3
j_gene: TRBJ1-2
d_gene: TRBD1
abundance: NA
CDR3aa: CASSQRDRVYGYTF
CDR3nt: TGCGCCAGCAGCCAACGGGACAGGGTGTATGGCTACACCTTC

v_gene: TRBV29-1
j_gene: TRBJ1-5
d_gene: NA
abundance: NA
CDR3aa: CSVGGGGGQPQHF
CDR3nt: TGCAGCGTTGGGGGAGGTGGAGGTCAGCCCCAGCATTTT

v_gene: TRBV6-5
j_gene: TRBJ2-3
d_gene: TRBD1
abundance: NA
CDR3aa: CASRRQGHTDTQYF
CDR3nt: TGTGCCAGCAGAAGACAGGGCCACACAGATACGCAGTATTTT

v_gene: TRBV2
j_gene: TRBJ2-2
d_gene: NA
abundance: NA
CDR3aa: CASSENPAWELFF
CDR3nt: TGTGCCAGCAGTGAAAATCCTGCCTGGGAGCTGTTTTTT

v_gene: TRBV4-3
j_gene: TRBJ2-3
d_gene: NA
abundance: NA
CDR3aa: CASSQEGAGTHTDTQYF
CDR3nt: TGCGCCAGCAGCCAAGAGGGGGCAGGGACCCACACAGATACGCAGTATTTT

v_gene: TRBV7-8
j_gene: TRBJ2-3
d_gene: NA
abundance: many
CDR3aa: CASSPGLPRDTQYF
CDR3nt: TGTGCCAGCAGCCCGGGACTCCCGAGGGATACGCAGTATTTT

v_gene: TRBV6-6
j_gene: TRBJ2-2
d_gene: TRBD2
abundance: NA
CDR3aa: CASSRPGLAGGLEELFF
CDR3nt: TGTGCCAGCAGCCGACCGGGACTAGCGGGGGGGCTTGAGGAGCTGTTTTTT

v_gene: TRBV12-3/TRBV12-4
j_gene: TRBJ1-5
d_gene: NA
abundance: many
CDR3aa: CASTAQQGSDQPQHF
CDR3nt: TGTGCCAGCACCGCTCAACAGGGTAGCGATCAGCCCCAGCATTTT

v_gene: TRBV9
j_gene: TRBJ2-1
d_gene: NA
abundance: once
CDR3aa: CASSVAGDYNEQFF
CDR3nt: TGTGCCAGCAGCGTAGCGGGGGACTACAATGAGCAGTTCTTC

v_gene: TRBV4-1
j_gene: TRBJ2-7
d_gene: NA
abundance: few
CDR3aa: CASSQASSFGDEQYF
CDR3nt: TGCGCCAGCAGCCAAGCCTCTAGTTTCGGGGACGAGCAGTACTTC

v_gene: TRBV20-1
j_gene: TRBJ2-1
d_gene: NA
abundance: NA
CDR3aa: CSGLLYNEQFF
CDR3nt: TGCAGCGGGCTACTCTACAATGAGCAGTTCTTC

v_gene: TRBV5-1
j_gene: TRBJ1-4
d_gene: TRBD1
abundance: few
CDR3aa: CASSSGGQGEKLFF
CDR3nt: TGCGCCAGCAGCTCAGGGGGTCAGGGTGAAAAACTGTTTTTT

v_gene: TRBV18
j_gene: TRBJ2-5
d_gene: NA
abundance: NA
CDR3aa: CASSPRETWAETQYF
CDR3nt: TGTGCCAGCTCACCACGAGAAACCTGGGCGGAGACCCAGTACTTC

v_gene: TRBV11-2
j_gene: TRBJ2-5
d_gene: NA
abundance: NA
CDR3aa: CASRPLQGPTRRVETQYF
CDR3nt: TGTGCCAGCAGACCTCTACAGGGGCCGACTAGGAGGGTAGAGACCCAGTACTTC